This TCR beta chain was identified during a study of T-cell reconstitution after alpha-beta-depleted transplantation in children. Germline V gene lookup returns CDR1 MGHDK and CDR2 SYGVNS. This CDR3 contains 14 residues. With V trimmed by 4 bases and J by 3 bases, 6 bases remained unmatched. Unique molecular identifiers were incorporated when the TCRbeta library was constructed. MiXCR was run by TCRdb on the PCR reads, yielding one entry per CDR3 protein. The data hold almost 600,000 distinct CDR3 sequences, with over 20% observed a single time. This clonotype appeared a few times. This chain links TRBV25-1 with TRBJ2-7; 7 bases fit TRBD2. Sample: PBMCs, taken before TCRalphabeta/CD19-depleted stem cell transplant. The receptor's source is a boy less than two years old with Wiskott-Aldrich syndrome, due to receive a stem cell transplant. In DNA form, the CDR3 reads TGTGCCAGCAGTGCCAGCGGGGCTTTCTACGAGCAGTACTTC. This gives the protein CASSASGAFYEQYF.